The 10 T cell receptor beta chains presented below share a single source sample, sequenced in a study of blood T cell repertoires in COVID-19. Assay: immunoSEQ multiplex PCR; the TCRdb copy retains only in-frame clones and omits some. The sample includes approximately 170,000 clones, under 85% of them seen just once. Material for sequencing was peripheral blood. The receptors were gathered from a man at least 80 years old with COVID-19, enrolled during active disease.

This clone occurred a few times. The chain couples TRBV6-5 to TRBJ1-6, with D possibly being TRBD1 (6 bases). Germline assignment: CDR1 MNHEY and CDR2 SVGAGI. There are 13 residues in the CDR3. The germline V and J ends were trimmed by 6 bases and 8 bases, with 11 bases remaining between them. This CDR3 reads CASRSGDDSPLHF. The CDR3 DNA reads TGTGCCAGCAGGTCAGGGGACGATTCACCCCTCCACTTT.

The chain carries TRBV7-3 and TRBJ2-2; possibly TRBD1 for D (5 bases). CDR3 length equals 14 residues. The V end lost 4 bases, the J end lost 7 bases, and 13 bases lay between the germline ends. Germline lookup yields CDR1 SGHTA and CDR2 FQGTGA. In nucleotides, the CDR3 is TGTGCCAGCAGCTCTGACAGCCCAGGCGGGGAGCTGTTTTTT. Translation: CASSSDSPGGELFF.

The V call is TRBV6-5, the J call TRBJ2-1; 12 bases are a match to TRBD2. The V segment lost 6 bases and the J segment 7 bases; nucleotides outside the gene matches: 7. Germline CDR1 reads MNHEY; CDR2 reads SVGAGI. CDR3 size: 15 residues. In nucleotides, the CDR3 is TGTGCCAGCAGAGTTCTAGCGGGGGGGCTGAATGAGCAGTTCTTC. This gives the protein CASRVLAGGLNEQFF.

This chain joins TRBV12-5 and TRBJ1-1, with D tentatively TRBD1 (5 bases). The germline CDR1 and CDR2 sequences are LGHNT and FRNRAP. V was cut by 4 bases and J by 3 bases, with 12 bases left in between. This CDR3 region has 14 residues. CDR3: CASGSQGGYTEAFF. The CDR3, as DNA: TGTGCTAGTGGTTCTCAGGGAGGGTACACTGAAGCTTTCTTT. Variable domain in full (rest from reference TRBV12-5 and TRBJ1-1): DARVTQTPRHKVTEMGQEVTMRCQPILGHNTVFWYRQTMMQGLELLAYFRNRAPLDDSGMPKDRFSAEMPDATLATLKIQPSEPRDSAVYFCASGSQGGYTEAFFGQGTRLTVV.

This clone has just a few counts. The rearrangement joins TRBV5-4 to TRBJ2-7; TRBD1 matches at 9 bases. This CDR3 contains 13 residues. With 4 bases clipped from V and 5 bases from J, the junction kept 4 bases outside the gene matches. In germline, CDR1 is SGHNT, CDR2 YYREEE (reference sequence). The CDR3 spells CASSPGTGNEQYF. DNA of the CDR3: TGTGCCAGCAGCCCAGGGACAGGGAACGAGCAGTACTTC.

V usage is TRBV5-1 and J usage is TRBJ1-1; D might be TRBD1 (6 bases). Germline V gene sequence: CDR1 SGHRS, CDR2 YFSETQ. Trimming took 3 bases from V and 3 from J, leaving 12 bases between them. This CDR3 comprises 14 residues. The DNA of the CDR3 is TGCGCCAGCAGCTCTGAAGGGGGATACACTGAAGCTTTCTTT. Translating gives CASSSEGGYTEAFF.

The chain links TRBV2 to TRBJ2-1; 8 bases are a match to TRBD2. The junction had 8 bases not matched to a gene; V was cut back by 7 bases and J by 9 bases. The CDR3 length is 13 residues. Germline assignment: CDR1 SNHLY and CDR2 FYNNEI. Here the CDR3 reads CASTGGAVSEQFF. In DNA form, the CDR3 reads TGTGCCAGCACGGGGGGGGCGGTTAGTGAGCAGTTCTTC.

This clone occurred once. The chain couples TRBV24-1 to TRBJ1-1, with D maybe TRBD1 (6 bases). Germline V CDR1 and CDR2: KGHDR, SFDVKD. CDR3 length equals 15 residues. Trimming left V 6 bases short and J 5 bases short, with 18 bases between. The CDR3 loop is CATSPNGGSRTEAFF. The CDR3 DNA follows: TGTGCCACCAGTCCAAATGGGGGCTCAAGGACTGAAGCTTTCTTT.

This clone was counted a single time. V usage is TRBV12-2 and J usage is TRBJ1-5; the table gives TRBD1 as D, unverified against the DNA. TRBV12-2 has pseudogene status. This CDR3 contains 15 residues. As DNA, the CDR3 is TGTGCAAGCCCCGCAGGGGGAAGGATCAATCAGCCCCAGCATTTT. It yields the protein CASPAGGRINQPQHF.

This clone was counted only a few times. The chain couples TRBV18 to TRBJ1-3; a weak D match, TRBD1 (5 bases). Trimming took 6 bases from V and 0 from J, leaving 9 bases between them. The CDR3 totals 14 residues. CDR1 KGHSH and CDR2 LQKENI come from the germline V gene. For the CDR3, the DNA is TGTGCCAGCTCGTCACAGGTCTCTGGAAACACCATATATTTT. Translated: CASSSQVSGNTIYF.